This is a list of T cell receptor beta chains from one sample in a study of T cell responses to AZD1222 COVID-19 vaccine. Method: immunoSEQ multiplex PCR; TCRdb's copy keeps in-frame clones and lacks some. The repertoire holds 150,000 to 250,000 clones, with approximately 95% as singletons. The sequenced sample was peripheral blood, obtained 28 days after the second AZD1222 dose. These receptors were obtained from an adult who received the AZD1222 COVID-19 vaccine. CDR3s include the opening cysteine and the closing phenylalanine or tryptophan. Each record gives: J gene, V gene, CDR3 protein.

J: TRBJ1-2; V: TRBV6-5; CDR3: CASSSQQGGGDYGYTF
J: TRBJ1-4; V: TRBV28; CDR3: CASGTGAEKLFF
J: TRBJ1-2; V: TRBV28; CDR3: CASSITGGLAYGYTF
J: TRBJ2-1; V: TRBV19; CDR3: CASSMGTGANEQFF
J: TRBJ1-1; V: TRBV5-1; CDR3: CASSLDRLYTEAFF
J: TRBJ2-5; V: TRBV19; CDR3: CASSIAGAETQYF
J: TRBJ1-3; V: TRBV9; CDR3: CASSVEGRGVGNTIYF
J: TRBJ1-2; V: TRBV27; CDR3: CASSLSRTRSNYGYTF
J: TRBJ1-2; V: TRBV10-1; CDR3: CASSDGYTF
J: TRBJ2-4; V: TRBV6-5; CDR3: CASSLSGGIKNIQYF
J: TRBJ1-4; V: TRBV9; CDR3: CASSVGPGLEKLFF
J: TRBJ1-6; V: TRBV5-1; CDR3: CASSLEGPLNSPLHF
J: TRBJ2-3; V: TRBV11-1; CDR3: CASSFGGLSTDTQYF
J: TRBJ2-7; V: TRBV5-6; CDR3: CASCYSLTYEQYF
J: TRBJ2-7; V: TRBV3-1/TRBV3-2; CDR3: CASSQASVLSEQYF
J: TRBJ1-4; V: TRBV6-1; CDR3: CASSELLASANEKLFF
J: TRBJ1-5; V: TRBV6-1; CDR3: CASNRGGQPNQPQHF
J: TRBJ2-2; V: TRBV24-1; CDR3: CATSASGGAGELFF
J: TRBJ1-2; V: TRBV30; CDR3: CAWSPGGDGYTF
J: TRBJ1-5; V: TRBV7-2; CDR3: CASSPTRGTGFDQPQHF
J: TRBJ1-2; V: TRBV5-1; CDR3: CASSSLGEAYYGYTF
J: TRBJ1-5; V: TRBV4-3; CDR3: CASSQDTVVNQPQHF
J: TRBJ1-1; V: TRBV28; CDR3: CASSRRGGGRGTEAFF
J: TRBJ2-1; V: TRBV5-1; CDR3: CASSTDSANEQFF
J: TRBJ1-4; V: TRBV15; CDR3: CATSFRGAEEKLFF
J: TRBJ1-6; V: TRBV12-3/TRBV12-4; CDR3: CASRTSDNSPLHF
J: TRBJ2-7; V: TRBV6-5; CDR3: CASSSRDRGHEQYF
J: TRBJ2-4; V: TRBV19; CDR3: CASRRSGTGSSLAKNIQYF
J: TRBJ2-3; V: TRBV4-2; CDR3: CASSQGGGGLEDTQYF
J: TRBJ1-1; V: TRBV5-4; CDR3: CASSPGGTEAFF
J: TRBJ2-6; V: TRBV20-1; CDR3: CSASRSGANVLTF
J: TRBJ1-2; V: TRBV6-1; CDR3: CASSEALRGRNYGYTF
J: TRBJ1-1; V: TRBV10-3; CDR3: CAISESRQGKGEAFF
J: TRBJ1-3; V: TRBV9; CDR3: CASSVRQGGSGNTIYF
J: TRBJ1-6; V: TRBV6-5; CDR3: CASSTGGSYNSPLHF
J: TRBJ2-5; V: TRBV27; CDR3: CASSKPGTGETQYF
J: TRBJ1-1; V: TRBV6-5; CDR3: CASSYLQTGGNTEAFF
J: TRBJ1-1; V: TRBV7-9; CDR3: CASSFPQGGRSAEAFF